This T cell receptor beta chain was retrieved from a study of monozygotic twins with inflammatory bowel disease. The CDR3 is made up of 12 amino acids. CDR1 and CDR2 from the germline V gene are KGHSH and LQKENI. TCRdb reprocessed the 5' RACE reads, keeping one entry per CDR3 protein, no DNA. The sample table includes about 210,000 distinct CDR3 sequences. This TCR was recovered from a human donor with ulcerative colitis or Crohn's disease, or a healthy co-twin of an affected twin (not recorded which). This chain joins TRBV18 and TRBJ1-4; TCRdb designates TRBD1, a call that cannot be tested without DNA. Material: blood. The chain's CDR3 is CASSRSGEKLFF.